This T cell receptor beta chain was recovered during a study of technical replicates of blood from a handful of donors. The method was immunoSEQ multiplex PCR; TCRdb's version includes in-frame clones alone and lacks a portion of them. The sample has 75,000 to 90,000 clones, 95% to 98% seen once. The CDR3 length is 15 residues. The V gene lost 1 base and the J gene lost 0 bases, with 9 bases spanning the gap. The germline V gene has CDR1 SEHNR and CDR2 FQNEAQ (reference sequence). The source is a human donor in good health. This rearrangement joins TRBV7-9 to TRBJ1-1; D is uncertain. The specimen sequenced was T cells isolated from PBMCs. In nucleotides, the CDR3 is TGTGCCAGCAGCTTAGTCGGCGGTTTGAACACTGAAGCTTTCTTT. This sequence encodes CASSLVGGLNTEAFF.